These T cell receptor beta chains were read from a single sample in a study of blood T cell repertoires in COVID-19. The repertoire was sequenced with immunoSEQ multiplex PCR; TCRdb's copy has only in-frame clones and lacks some. The data contain under 200,000 clones, about 88% of them singletons. The sequenced sample was peripheral blood. The receptor set was obtained from a man aged 55-75 years with COVID-19, enrolled during active disease. Both conserved end residues are part of each CDR3. A D gene is named only where the DNA matches it firmly. Rows may omit the clone size; those that give it use once, few, many or a size class.

V	J	D	size	CDR3	DNA
TRBV29-1	TRBJ2-5	NA	NA	CSVAVARGETQYF	TGCAGCGTTGCTGTAGCACGGGGAGAGACCCAGTACTTC
TRBV10-3	TRBJ2-1	TRBD2	NA	CAISETSGGFEEQFF	TGTGCCATCAGTGAGACTAGCGGGGGCTTTGAGGAGCAGTTCTTC
TRBV19	TRBJ1-3	TRBD1	few	CASTASRDRNSGNTIYF	TGTGCCAGTACCGCATCCCGGGACAGGAACTCTGGAAACACCATATATTTT
TRBV7-2	TRBJ2-7	NA	NA	CASSLSGLPGAGSSYEQYF	TGTGCCAGCAGCTTAAGTGGACTCCCGGGCGCGGGTTCCTCCTACGAGCAGTACTTC
TRBV27	TRBJ1-3	TRBD1	once	CASSLTGTGVGNTIYF	TGTGCCAGCAGTTTGACCGGGACAGGGGTTGGAAACACCATATATTTT
TRBV25-1	TRBJ2-5	NA	NA	CASSDLSQGKETQYF	TGTGCCAGCAGTGACCTTTCTCAGGGAAAAGAGACCCAGTACTTC
TRBV4-3	TRBJ1-3	NA	NA	CASSQDPFGNTIYF	TGCGCCAGCAGCCAAGACCCTTTTGGAAACACCATATATTTT
TRBV15	TRBJ1-5	NA	NA	CATSRVGADQPQHF	TGTGCCACCAGCAGAGTGGGGGCCGATCAGCCCCAGCATTTT
TRBV7-2	TRBJ2-7	TRBD1	NA	CASSLAGQGAGYEQYF	TGTGCCAGCAGCTTAGCGGGACAGGGGGCGGGGTACGAGCAGTACTTC
TRBV5-1	TRBJ1-6	TRBD1	NA	CASSRTGSQSYNSPLHF	TGCGCCAGCTCCCGGACAGGGTCGCAGTCCTATAATTCACCCCTCCACTTT
TRBV5-5	TRBJ1-6	NA	NA	CASSPLWGVSYNSPLHF	TGTGCCAGCAGCCCCCTCTGGGGCGTTTCCTATAATTCACCCCTCCACTTT
TRBV6-1	TRBJ1-1	NA	NA	CASSVTPGHPNTEAFF	TGTGCCAGCAGTGTTACTCCTGGACACCCGAACACTGAAGCTTTCTTT
TRBV25-1	TRBJ1-5	NA	once	CASSFGDQPQHF	TGTGCCAGCAGTTTTGGAGATCAGCCCCAGCATTTT
TRBV27	TRBJ1-5	TRBD1	NA	CASSLSGTANQPQHF	TGTGCCAGCAGTTTATCGGGGACAGCTAATCAGCCCCAGCATTTT
TRBV19	TRBJ1-2	TRBD1	NA	CASSRDRADYGYTF	TGTGCCAGTAGTAGGGACAGGGCGGACTATGGCTACACCTTC
TRBV19	TRBJ1-1	NA	NA	CASSIVNTNTEAFF	TGTGCCAGTAGTATAGTGAACACGAACACTGAAGCTTTCTTT
TRBV2	TRBJ2-5	TRBD1	once	CASSQQGQAKTQYF	TGTGCCAGCAGCCAACAGGGACAGGCGAAGACCCAGTACTTC
TRBV27	TRBJ1-3	NA	NA	CASSLFLGTRTSGNTIYF	TGTGCCAGCAGTTTATTCTTAGGGACACGGACCTCTGGAAACACCATATATTTT
TRBV5-6	TRBJ1-1	TRBD1	NA	CASRLGQLNTEAFF	TGTGCCAGCAGGTTGGGACAGCTGAACACTGAAGCTTTCTTT
TRBV15	TRBJ1-4	TRBD1	NA	CATSRGRGPARGNEKLFF	TGTGCCACCAGCAGAGGCAGGGGGCCAGCCCGAGGTAATGAAAAACTGTTTTTT
TRBV15	TRBJ2-7	TRBD1	NA	CATSRGRDSYEQYF	TGTGCCACCAGCAGGGGAAGGGACAGCTACGAGCAGTACTTC
TRBV7-8	TRBJ2-7	TRBD1	few	CASSFAGTDYEQYF	TGTGCCAGCAGCTTCGCCGGGACAGACTACGAGCAGTACTTC
TRBV6-6	TRBJ2-2	NA	NA	CASSYLGGTGELFF	TGTGCCAGCAGTTACTTAGGGGGTACCGGGGAGCTGTTTTTT
TRBV7-2	TRBJ2-3	TRBD2	NA	CASSSTSGHTDTQYF	TGTGCCAGCAGCTCGACTAGCGGGCACACAGATACGCAGTATTTT
TRBV27	TRBJ1-2	TRBD1	NA	CASRATGGEGYTF	TGTGCCAGCAGGGCAACAGGGGGCGAAGGCTACACCTTC
TRBV27	TRBJ1-1	NA	once	CASSLGRGPSHTEAFF	TGTGCCAGCAGTTTGGGCAGGGGACCCTCTCACACTGAAGCTTTCTTT
TRBV11-3	TRBJ2-7	NA	NA	CASSPLGAGVFEQYF	TGTGCCAGCAGCCCCTTGGGGGCGGGAGTCTTCGAGCAGTACTTC
TRBV6-2/TRBV6-3	TRBJ2-7	TRBD1	NA	CASTPTGTGSYEQYF	TGTGCCAGCACCCCAACCGGGACAGGCTCCTACGAGCAGTACTTC
TRBV7-9	TRBJ2-5	NA	NA	CASSLFSGQETQYF	TGTGCCAGCAGCTTATTCTCGGGGCAAGAGACCCAGTACTTC
TRBV28	TRBJ1-4	NA	NA	CASSFYRDEKLFF	TGTGCCAGCAGTTTTTACAGGGACGAAAAACTGTTTTTT
TRBV10-3	TRBJ1-2	NA	NA	CAISESGAQAFENTF	TGTGCCATCAGTGAGTCGGGGGCGCAGGCATTCGAAAATACCTTC
TRBV27	TRBJ1-1	NA	NA	CASREATEAFF	TGTGCCAGTCGTGAGGCCACTGAAGCTTTCTTT
TRBV19	TRBJ2-1	TRBD1	NA	CASSIFPRTGADPQFF	TGTGCCAGTAGTATATTCCCCAGGACAGGGGCCGACCCGCAGTTCTTC
TRBV7-2	TRBJ1-5	NA	NA	CASSFQGTSNQPQHF	TGTGCCAGCAGCTTTCAGGGGACTAGCAATCAGCCCCAGCATTTT
TRBV6-5	TRBJ2-5	TRBD2	NA	CASRPGLVRETQYF	TGTGCCAGCAGACCGGGACTAGTAAGGGAGACCCAGTACTTC
TRBV11-2	TRBJ2-7	NA	NA	CASSLRGSSSSYEQYF	TGTGCCAGCAGCCTCAGAGGGAGTAGTAGCTCCTACGAGCAGTACTTC
TRBV9	TRBJ2-5	NA	NA	CASSVTGQETQYF	TGTGCCAGCAGCGTAACGGGCCAAGAGACCCAGTACTTC
TRBV28	TRBJ1-5	TRBD1	NA	CASSQTGQVAGPQHF	TGTGCCAGCAGTCAAACCGGACAGGTCGCAGGGCCCCAGCATTTT